This T cell receptor beta chain was found in a study of molecular identifiers for immune sequencing clone quantification listed by TCRdb under 2018. Background on the whole study: For a replicate experiment, RNA from roughly 20,000 or 100,000 naive CD8 T cells was divided into five aliquots, and four of the five aliquots were sequenced. This methods study benchmarked molecular-identifier clustering-based TCR repertoire sequencing (MIDCIRS) and TCR RNA copy counting, using CD8 T cells to do so. What the authors observed across the whole study: The naive libraries included spiked-in Jurkat TCR RNA (around 10 copies' worth), and this RNA is not part of the donor repertoire. Highly expanded clone sizes could be underestimated because identical TCR molecules may share a barcode. About 3 recovered TCR RNA copies per cell were obtained by modeling, versus about 9 by digital PCR, implying a capture efficiency of 25% to 35%. Spiked-in Jurkat TCR RNA equivalent to a single cell was reported to be detectable even among fewer than 1.2 million naive CD8 T cells. In CMV-specific effector cells, clones with more than 20 RNA copies contained over 98% of molecules, whereas in naive cells such clones contained under 1% of molecules. When barcode sub-clustering was left out, chimeric consensus sequences inflated TCR diversity, with chimeras reaching as high as 47%.

Libraries of naive CD8 T cells were built from anywhere between about 19,000 and 1,100,000 sorted cells, with 10%, 30% or 50% of the purified RNA used. Naive CD8 T cells were FACS-sorted as CD8+CD4-CCR7+CD45RA+ on a BD FACSAria II into RLT Plus buffer. Ten to eleven TCR copies' worth of Jurkat RNA were spiked into about 20,000-1,100,000 naive CD8 T cell samples to test detection sensitivity. Enrichment of CD8 T cells was performed with RosetteSep CD8+ T Cell Enrichment Cocktail and Ficoll-Paque, after which ACK red cell lysis was carried out. The library was prepared using PCR. Sequencing instrument: Illumina HiSeq 4000. Bulk TCR libraries were prepared as previously described, using TCR primers listed in Table S5. The Qiagen AllPrep DNA/RNA kit was used to purify total RNA. Before analysis, reads from multiple sequencing runs of one library were combined. Per the original workflow: Only reads with exact TCR constant sequence were kept, trimmed to 150 nt, and grouped by their 12-nt molecular barcodes. Reads inside each barcode group were sub-clustered using a 15% Levenshtein threshold, and a quality-weighted consensus sequence was constructed for each RNA molecule. Non-functional sequences were excluded, and lower-count sequences lying one edit away from another sequence were also excluded. Barcode sub-clusters with fewer than 20% of the maximum read count were removed, based on fitting two negative binomial distributions. The public reads were run again by TCRdb, first through fastp at Q25 and then through MiXCR, and only productive beta chains were kept. A single entry per CDR3 protein holds the most common genes and DNA from its merged rows. These V and J calls are TCRdb output, not the study's own analysis. Within this sample are 350,000 or so distinct CDR3 sequences, with about 22% of them counted one time only. The ten largest account for roughly 0.8% of the sample.

Via the germline V gene, CDR1 is MNHEY and CDR2 SVGAGI. The CDR3 holds 13 amino acids from the cysteine to the phenylalanine. Only the CDR3 part of the read is kept: 39 bases, read in frame from the first base. Notes on this clonotype: The specificity of this receptor is unknown. At one end the junction does not follow the germline gene, possibly because of a read error.

Sequenced input: naive CD8+ T cells from blood, with Jurkat cell RNA spiked in. The meaning of the sample's cell subset or site label: FACS-sorted CD8+CD4-CCR7+CD45RA+ naive T cells. The receptor was derived from a human donor in good health. Some libraries in this study had Jurkat cell RNA spiked in. Recombination joined TRBV6-5 with TRBJ2-7; 7 central bases correspond to TRBD2. The DNA reads as follows: TGTGCCGGCAGTTACGGGCGGGGGAGGGAGCAGTACTTC. Translated, it gives CAGSYGRGREQYF.